The 20 T cell receptor beta chains below come from one sample, sequenced in a study of blood T cell repertoires in COVID-19. Sequencing was performed with immunoSEQ multiplex PCR; in TCRdb, only in-frame clones are kept and a portion is missing. The sample consists of 140,000 or so clones, about 83% of them appearing once. The source material was PBMCs or T cells enriched from blood (not recorded which). All receptors come from a woman between 45 and 60 years old with acute COVID-19.

V and J are TRBV14 and TRBJ1-1; no definite D call. Germline V gene lookup returns CDR1 SGHDN and CDR2 FVKESK. With 1 base removed from V and 1 base from J, the gap between germline ends came to 7 bases. The CDR3 has 14 amino acids. The CDR3: CASSQGARNTEAFF. CDR3 sequence (DNA): TGTGCCAGCAGCCAAGGGGCGAGGAACACTGAAGCTTTCTTT.

The CDR3 DNA sequence: TGTGCCAGCAGTGAAAGGTTCGGGGATTCACCCCTCCACTTT. It translates to CASSERFGDSPLHF. This rearrangement joins TRBV6-1 to TRBJ1-6, with D hard to call. The germline V gene has CDR1 MNHNS and CDR2 SASEGT. V was pared by 2 bases and J by 8 bases, with 10 bases between. The CDR3 sequence is 14 residues long.

The chain uses TRBV11-2 and TRBJ2-7, with 8 bases identical to TRBD2. There are 13 residues in the CDR3. The trim removed 5 bases at V and 5 bases at J, leaving 5 bases unmatched. Germline CDR1 reads SGHAT; CDR2 reads FQNNGV. CDR3 sequence (DNA): TGTGCCAGCAGCATTACGGGGGGGGACGAGCAGTACTTC. Its protein product is CASSITGGDEQYF.

This clone was found once. The rearrangement links TRBV6-4 to TRBJ2-1; D ambiguous. Germline V gene lookup returns CDR1 MRHNA and CDR2 SNTAGT. Trimming took 1 base from V and 0 from J, leaving 10 bases between them. CDR3 length equals 16 residues. For the CDR3, the DNA is TGTGCCAGCAGTGACTTTCTCGAGAGCTCCTACAATGAGCAGTTCTTC. Translated: CASSDFLESSYNEQFF.

The chain carries TRBV29-1 and TRBJ1-4, with 8 bases fitting TRBD1. CDR3 length equals 14 residues. Losses at the gene ends were 6 bases for V and 4 bases for J; bases not matched to a gene: 7. Germline loops: CDR1 SQVTM, CDR2 ANQGSEA. In nucleotides, the CDR3 is TGCAGCGTGAGGGACAGGACTATTAATGAAAAACTGTTTTTT. Translated: CSVRDRTINEKLFF.

The sample holds one count of this clone. This sequence joins TRBV12-3 or TRBV12-4 and TRBJ2-1, with TRBD2 identical over 12 bases. The trim removed 7 bases at V and 10 bases at J, leaving 5 bases unmatched. The CDR3 is 13 residues long. The CDR3 nucleotides are TGTGCCAGCATGACTAGCGGGGGCTTGGAGCAGTTCTTC. It translates to CASMTSGGLEQFF.

The chain is built from TRBV5-6 and TRBJ2-7; 9 bases match TRBD2. Germline V gives CDR1 SGHDT, CDR2 YYEEEE. V was clipped by 4 bases and J by 2 bases; unmatched bases: 7. This CDR3 comprises 15 residues. The CDR3: CASSAAGGSPYEQYF. CDR3 coding DNA: TGTGCCAGCAGCGCGGCGGGGGGGAGTCCCTACGAGCAGTACTTC.

The chain is built from TRBV19 and TRBJ1-2; D gene ambiguous. V was trimmed by 0 bases and J by 7 bases, leaving 15 bases between them. The CDR3 runs to 15 residues. Germline lookup yields CDR1 LNHDA and CDR2 SQIVND (reference sequence). The DNA for the CDR3 is TGTGCCAGTAGTATAGATCGTGAGACAAGAACTGGCTACACCTTC. The encoded protein is CASSIDRETRTGYTF.

The gene calls are TRBV3-1 (or the pseudogene TRBV3-2) and TRBJ2-2, with 7 bases that match TRBD1. This CDR3 is 15 amino acids long. The V gene's germline CDR1 is LGHDT and CDR2 YNNKEL (reference sequence). V gave up 4 bases and J gave up 4 bases; unmatched junction bases: 6. CDR3 amino acids: CASSPWDSGTGELFF. CDR3 bases: TGTGCCAGCAGCCCTTGGGACAGCGGCACCGGGGAGCTGTTTTTT.

The chain has TRBV15 and TRBJ2-1; 7 bases line up with TRBD1. The CDR3 loop spans 16 amino acids. Trimming removed 0 bases from V and 9 bases from J; junction bases left unmatched: 11. Germline V gene sequence: CDR1 LNHNV, CDR2 YYDKDF (reference sequence). The CDR3 here is CATSRDLSDREGEQFF. The CDR3 coding sequence is TGTGCCACCAGCAGAGATCTCTCCGACAGGGAAGGTGAGCAGTTCTTC.

V gene TRBV5-4 combines with J gene TRBJ2-1; 7 bases fit TRBD2. Germline CDR1 is SGHNT and CDR2 is YYREEE (reference sequence). V was clipped by 2 bases and J by 6 bases; unmatched bases: 11. The CDR3 has 16 amino acids. The CDR3 protein is CASSFLGLAEPNEQFF. CDR3 bases: TGTGCCAGCAGCTTTTTGGGGCTAGCGGAGCCCAATGAGCAGTTCTTC.

The rearrangement links TRBV7-9 to TRBJ2-7; TRBD1 agrees at 7 bases. After removal of 0 bases from V and 5 bases from J, the junction contained 7 bases not matched to a gene. CDR3 length: 15 amino acids. Germline loops: CDR1 SEHNR, CDR2 FQNEAQ (reference sequence). CDR3 loop: CASSLARVGGDEQYF. The CDR3 region has the DNA TGTGCCAGCAGCTTAGCGAGGGTAGGGGGCGACGAGCAGTACTTC.

This clone was observed once. The rearrangement joins TRBV11-3 to TRBJ1-4; 8 nucleotides match TRBD1. Germline trimming cut 4 bases from V and 8 bases from J; bases unmatched to any gene: 6. This CDR3 is 14 amino acids long. Germline CDR1 is SGHNT and CDR2 is YENEEA. The CDR3 DNA follows: TGTGCCAGCAGCTCCGGACAGGGTGACGAAAAACTGTTTTTT. Its protein product is CASSSGQGDEKLFF.

This rearrangement joins TRBV5-1 to TRBJ2-1, with TRBD2 matching 13 bases. The CDR3 consists of 15 residues. With V trimmed by 4 bases and J by 9 bases, 7 bases remained unmatched. From germline, CDR1 is SGHRS and CDR2 YFSETQ. CDR3 nucleotide sequence: TGCGCCAGCAGCCGAGGGACTAGCGGGATTAGTGAGCAGTTCTTC. This sequence encodes CASSRGTSGISEQFF.

This chain links TRBV6-5 with TRBJ2-1, with TRBD2 matching over 8 bases. This CDR3 is 16 amino acids long. Germline CDR1 reads MNHEY; CDR2 reads SVGAGI. After removal of 4 bases from V and 10 bases from J, the junction contained 15 bases not matched to a gene. The CDR3 DNA follows: TGTGCCAGCAGTTCGGGCCCGGGACTAGTTGTCCGCGAGCAGTTCTTC. Amino acid sequence: CASSSGPGLVVREQFF.

The chain's CDR3 is CASRQTENSNQPQHF. The CDR3 bases are TGCGCCAGCAGACAGACAGAAAATAGCAATCAGCCCCAGCATTTT. V gene TRBV4-1 combines with J gene TRBJ1-5; tentative D call: TRBD1 (5 bases). The CDR3 runs to 15 residues. The germline V and J ends were trimmed by 6 bases and 0 bases, with 12 bases remaining between them. Germline-derived CDR1 and CDR2 are MGHRA and YSYEKL.

This sequence joins TRBV19 and TRBJ2-7, with a tentative D call TRBD2 (6 bases). Germline assignment: CDR1 LNHDA and CDR2 SQIVND (reference sequence). CDR3 size: 14 residues. V lost 5 bases, J lost 3 bases, and 14 bases lay in between. The CDR3 DNA is TGTGCCAGTAGTCTTGGGGCGGGGAACTACGAGCAGTACTTC. Translation gives CASSLGAGNYEQYF.

The rearrangement links TRBV19 to TRBJ2-4; TRBD2 matches 8 bases. CDR3 length: 16 amino acids. The V gene end was trimmed by 4 bases and the J gene end by 6 bases; junction bases not matched to a gene: 11. CDR1 is LNHDA, CDR2 SQIVND, per germline (reference sequence). Here the CDR3 reads CASSTQAGVGGNIQYF. CDR3 in DNA: TGTGCCAGTAGTACCCAAGCGGGAGTTGGCGGAAACATTCAGTACTTC.

The gene calls are TRBV19 and TRBJ1-4; D call uncertain. Trimming removed 4 bases from V and 7 bases from J, with 10 bases in between. CDR1 and CDR2 (germline): LNHDA, SQIVND (reference sequence). This CDR3 is built from 13 residues. The DNA for the CDR3 is TGTGCCAGTAGTAACCAGAGGAGTGAAAAACTGTTTTTT. This translates into CASSNQRSEKLFF.

The chain employs TRBV7-2 and TRBJ1-1, with D perhaps matching TRBD1 (5 bases). The V gene's germline CDR1 is SGHTA and CDR2 FQGNSA. Between the trimmed V and J ends, which lost 0 bases and 5 bases, there was a span of 7 bases. This CDR3 comprises 13 residues. Here the CDR3 reads CASSLARQTEAFF. The CDR3 DNA is TGTGCCAGCAGCTTAGCGAGACAGACTGAAGCTTTCTTT.